This T cell receptor beta chain was recovered during a study of PD-L1 blockade in urothelial cancer. Study-wide results and caveats: Tumor-associated blood clones were expanded more by durable-benefit patients at 3 weeks.

The protocol was immunoSEQ multiplex PCR, while the TCRdb copy is restricted to in-frame clones and leaves out a portion. The top ten clones hold less than 20% of a sample with roughly 41,000 clones, approximately 83% of them seen once. Each patient contributed between 1 and 8 total time points of blood mononuclear cells, pretreatment and during treatment. Note on this clone: Its matching antigen is unknown.

This clonotype was sampled from a man in his sixties with urothelial cancer. Material: PBMCs, obtained around atezolizumab (anti-PD-L1) treatment.

The CDR3 coding sequence is TGTGCCGCGAGCAAACGGGGAGGGACAGATACGCAGTATTTT. Its protein is CAASKRGGTDTQYF. V is TRBV15 and J is TRBJ2-3; 7 nucleotides agree with TRBD2. The CDR3 runs to 14 residues. CDR1 is LNHNV, CDR2 YYDKDF, per germline (reference sequence). V was pared by 11 bases and J by 3 bases, with 11 bases of the junction left unmatched.